This TCR beta chain was recovered during a study of Ad26.COV2.S vaccination and SARS-CoV-2 variants listed by TCRdb under 2021. Context from the whole study: Donors in the vaccine arm were drawn from COV1001, a multicentre, randomized, double-blind, placebo-controlled phase I-IIa trial testing Ad26.COV2.S in healthy adults. Ad26.COV2.S was given intramuscularly at 5x10^10 or 1x10^11 viral particles, as a single shot or as two shots 56 days apart. Sequencing of the TCRbeta repertoire served to evaluate the specificity and breadth of SARS-CoV-2-reactive T cell receptors following Ad26.COV2.S vaccination. The TCR-sequenced set comprised approximately 32 samples: about 19 Ad26.COV2.S vaccine recipients, 5 placebo recipients and 8 SARS-CoV-2 convalescent individuals. Trial participants were randomized into five groups of five: low-dose or high-dose Ad26.COV2.S given once or twice, or placebo on both occasions. Throughout the experiments and outcome assessment, investigators stayed blinded to trial group allocation.

General conclusions and limits of the study: Compared with placebo recipients, Ad26.COV2.S recipients showed higher spike-specific TCR breadth (P = 0.0014). Comparable non-spike TCR breadth was observed between vaccine and placebo recipients, consistent with only spike being contained in the vaccine. The authors noted that total T cell responses may have been underestimated by the TCR breadth and depth analyses. After vaccination, spike-specific CD8+ and CD4+ T cell responses were reported to show substantial breadth. The study was not powered to compare responses between vaccine doses or regimens.

The immunoSEQ Assay was used to sequence TCRbeta CDR3 regions. After extraction, genomic DNA underwent amplification by bias-controlled multiplex PCR, followed by high-throughput sequencing. Per the original workflow: Collapsing and filtering of sequences were performed to quantify the absolute abundance of each unique TCRbeta CDR3 region. Usable DNA was measured by amplifying reference genes present in all nucleated cells, and TCRbeta template counts were normalized to that usable DNA to estimate T cell fraction. Repertoire TCRs were annotated as SARS-CoV-2-specific when V gene, CDR3 amino acid sequence and J gene were exactly matched to a known reactive TCR set. The reference SARS-CoV-2 TCR set came from MIRA and was filtered for enrichment in COVID-19-positive ImmuneCODE repertoires, removing public or cross-reactive TCRs. Using the MIRA antigens, annotated TCRs were further analysed by specific ORF or by position within an ORF. Breadth was defined as the number of annotated unique rearrangements divided by the total number of unique productive rearrangements, and depth was defined as the summed frequency of the annotated unique rearrangements. Group comparisons of TCR breadth used two-sided Wilcoxon rank-sum tests. This immuneACCESS table, as held by TCRdb, lists in-frame sequences with V and J called but not all clones. Of the missing ones, under half trace to an unresolved V gene in checked studies; the others have no known cause. V and J calls and clone size are given by that table; D and trimming were obtained from the DNA. In this sample the table shows 410,000 or so clones, approximately 90% of which occur a single time. The ten largest make up less than 2% of the sample.

Cut back by 8 bases and 6 bases, the V and J ends lie 17 bases apart. The germline V gene encodes CDR1 MNHEY and CDR2 SVGAGI. Spanning cysteine to phenylalanine, the CDR3 consists of 14 amino acids. Only CDR3 DNA is held: 42 bases, read in frame from base 1. Read against the paper, the sample's treatment or condition label means: some 19 received Ad26.COV2.S at low or high dose, single or two shots; about five received placebo; per-sample allocation not given. For vaccine and placebo recipients, repertoires were sequenced using samples collected on day 63 after the first injection. Between 29 July and 7 August 2020, Cohort 1b enrolled about 27 adults aged 18-55 years at one site in Boston, USA. Ad26.COV2.S was a replication-incompetent adenovirus type 26 vector that expressed a prefusion-stabilized SARS-CoV-2 spike protein derived from the original Wuhan strain. For this clone: The antigen it recognizes is unknown. No quality values exist for individual bases; no much larger clone is one base distant.

This TCR derives from a person between 18 and 65 years old who received the Ad26.COV2.S COVID-19 vaccine or a placebo. The sequencing here drew on peripheral blood, taken in a trial of Ad26.COV2.S vaccine versus placebo. The chain joins TRBV6-5 to TRBJ1-5, with TRBD1 tentatively as D gene (5 bases match). At the DNA level, the sequence is TGTGCCAGCGGCGGGGGAGGGCTGGGTCAGCCCCAGCATTTT. Its protein reads: CASGGGGLGQPQHF.